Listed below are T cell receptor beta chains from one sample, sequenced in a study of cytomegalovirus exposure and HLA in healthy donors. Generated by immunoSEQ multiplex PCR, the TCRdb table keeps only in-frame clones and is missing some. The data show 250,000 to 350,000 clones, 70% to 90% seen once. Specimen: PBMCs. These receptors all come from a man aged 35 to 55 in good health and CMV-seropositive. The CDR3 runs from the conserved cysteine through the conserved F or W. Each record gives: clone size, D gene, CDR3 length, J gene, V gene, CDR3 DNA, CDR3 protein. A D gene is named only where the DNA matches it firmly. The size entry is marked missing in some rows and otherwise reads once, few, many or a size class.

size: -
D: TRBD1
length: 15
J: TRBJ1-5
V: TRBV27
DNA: TGTGCCAGCAGTTTCCTTACAGGGGGTAATCAGCCCCAGCATTTT
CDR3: CASSFLTGGNQPQHF

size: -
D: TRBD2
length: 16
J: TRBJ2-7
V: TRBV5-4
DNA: TGTGCCAGCAGCCCGGGAGGCCAGCGGCACTCCTACGAGCAGTACTTC
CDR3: CASSPGGQRHSYEQYF

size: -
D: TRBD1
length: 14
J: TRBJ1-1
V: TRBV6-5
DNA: TGTGCCAGCAGGAAGGGACAGTTGAACACTGAAGCTTTCTTT
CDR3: CASRKGQLNTEAFF

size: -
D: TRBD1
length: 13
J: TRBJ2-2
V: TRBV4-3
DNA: TGCGCCAGCGGACAGGGGGTCCAGGGGGAGCTGTTTTTT
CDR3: CASGQGVQGELFF

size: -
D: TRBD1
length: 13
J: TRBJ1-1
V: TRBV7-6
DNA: TGTGCCAGCAGCCGGACAGGGGGCACTGAAGCTTTCTTT
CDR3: CASSRTGGTEAFF

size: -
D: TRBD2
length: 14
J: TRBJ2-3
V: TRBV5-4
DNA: TGTGCCAGCAGCGGTAGCGGGAGAGCAGATACGCAGTATTTT
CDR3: CASSGSGRADTQYF

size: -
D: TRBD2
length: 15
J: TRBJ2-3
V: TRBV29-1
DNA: TGCAGCGTAAGACTAGCGGGAGGGCAGCAAAATACGCAGTATTTT
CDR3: CSVRLAGGQQNTQYF

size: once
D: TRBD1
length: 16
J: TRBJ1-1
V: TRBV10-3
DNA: TGTGCCATCAGTGAGTCCCCTCTGGACAGGGGGCGTGAAGCTTTCTTT
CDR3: CAISESPLDRGREAFF

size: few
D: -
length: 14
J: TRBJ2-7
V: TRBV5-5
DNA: TGTGCCAGCAGCTTACAGGGATGGACCTACGAGCAGTACTTC
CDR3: CASSLQGWTYEQYF

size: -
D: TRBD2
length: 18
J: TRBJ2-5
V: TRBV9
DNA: TGTGCCAGCAGCCGGGGACTAGCGGGAGGACTGTACCAAGAGACCCAGTACTTC
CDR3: CASSRGLAGGLYQETQYF

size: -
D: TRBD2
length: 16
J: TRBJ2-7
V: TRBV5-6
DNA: TGTGCCAGCAGCGATAGACCTAGCGGGCGAAACTACGAGCAGTACTTC
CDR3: CASSDRPSGRNYEQYF

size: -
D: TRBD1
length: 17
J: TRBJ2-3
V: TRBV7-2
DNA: TGTGCCAGCAGCTTAGCCCGGACAGGTCCCAGCACAGATACGCAGTATTTT
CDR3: CASSLARTGPSTDTQYF

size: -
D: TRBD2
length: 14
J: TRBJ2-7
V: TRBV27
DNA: TGTGCCAGCAGTTCCCAGGGACTAGTCTACGAGCAGTACTTC
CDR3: CASSSQGLVYEQYF

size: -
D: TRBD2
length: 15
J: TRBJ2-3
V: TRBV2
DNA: TGTGCCAGCAGTGGACTAGCGGGAGGGCCTGATACGCAGTATTTT
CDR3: CASSGLAGGPDTQYF

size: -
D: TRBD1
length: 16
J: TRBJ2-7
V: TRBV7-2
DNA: TGTGCCAGCAGCTTAGGGCAAGGACAGGGTATCTACGAGCAGTACTTC
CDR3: CASSLGQGQGIYEQYF

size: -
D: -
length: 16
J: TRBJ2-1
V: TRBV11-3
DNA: TGTGCCAGCAGCTTAGGACCCGGGATACCCTACAATGAGCAGTTCTTC
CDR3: CASSLGPGIPYNEQFF

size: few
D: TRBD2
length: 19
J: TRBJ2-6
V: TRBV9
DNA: TGTGCCAGCAGGAATTCCGGGACTAGCGGAATCTCTGGGGCCAACGTCCTGACTTTC
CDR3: CASRNSGTSGISGANVLTF

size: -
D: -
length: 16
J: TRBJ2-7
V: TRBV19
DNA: TGTGCCAGTAGTATAGCTTACTCCGCTTTTACCTACGAGCAGTACTTC
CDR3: CASSIAYSAFTYEQYF

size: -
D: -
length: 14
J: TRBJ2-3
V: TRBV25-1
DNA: TGTGCCAGCAGCCGATGGGAGCGCCCAGATACGCAGTATTTT
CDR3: CASSRWERPDTQYF

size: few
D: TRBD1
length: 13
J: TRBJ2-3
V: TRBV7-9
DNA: TGTGCCAGCAGCTTAAACAGGGGAGATACGCAGTATTTT
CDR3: CASSLNRGDTQYF

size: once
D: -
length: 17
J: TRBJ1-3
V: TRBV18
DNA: TGTGCCAGCTCACCAATTAGAGACAGCGCTTCTGGAAACACCATATATTTT
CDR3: CASSPIRDSASGNTIYF

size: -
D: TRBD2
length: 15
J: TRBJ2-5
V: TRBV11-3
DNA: TGTGCCAGCAGCTTAGGGAGTAGCGGGGGTGAGACCCAGTACTTC
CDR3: CASSLGSSGGETQYF

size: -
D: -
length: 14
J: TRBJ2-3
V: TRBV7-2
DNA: TGTGCCAGCAGCTTTAAGCGTAGCACAGATACGCAGTATTTT
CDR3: CASSFKRSTDTQYF

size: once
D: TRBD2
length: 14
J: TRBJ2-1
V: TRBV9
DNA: TGTGCCAGCAGCGCTAGCGGGAGGGCCAGTGAGCAGTTCTTC
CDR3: CASSASGRASEQFF

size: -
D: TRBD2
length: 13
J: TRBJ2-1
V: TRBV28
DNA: TGTGCCAGCACGCGGGAGGCCTACAATGAGCAGTTCTTC
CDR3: CASTREAYNEQFF

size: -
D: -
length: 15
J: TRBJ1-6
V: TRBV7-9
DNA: TGTGCCAGCAGCTCAGACCCACTCCGCGGCCCACCCCTCCACTTT
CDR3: CASSSDPLRGPPLHF

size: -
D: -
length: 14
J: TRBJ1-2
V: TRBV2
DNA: TGTGCCAGGACGGACAGTAGTACTAACTATGGCTACACCTTC
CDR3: CARTDSSTNYGYTF

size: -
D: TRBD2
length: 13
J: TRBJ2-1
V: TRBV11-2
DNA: TGTGCCAGCAGCCTAGGAGGGAGGGTTGAGCAGTTCTTC
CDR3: CASSLGGRVEQFF

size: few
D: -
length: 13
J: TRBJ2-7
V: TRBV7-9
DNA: TGTGCCAGCAGCTTTGCAGGGTCCTACGAGCAGTACTTC
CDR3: CASSFAGSYEQYF

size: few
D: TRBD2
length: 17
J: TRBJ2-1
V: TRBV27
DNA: TGTGCCAGCAGCAGCCGTTCGACTAGCGGGAAGTACAATGAGCAGTTCTTC
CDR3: CASSSRSTSGKYNEQFF

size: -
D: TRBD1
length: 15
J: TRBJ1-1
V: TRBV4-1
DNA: TGCGCCAGCAGCCACCCCGGGACAGCGAACACTGAAGCTTTCTTT
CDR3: CASSHPGTANTEAFF

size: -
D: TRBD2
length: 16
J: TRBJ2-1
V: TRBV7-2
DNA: TGTGCCAGCAGGGCAGGGGTACTAGCGGGAGTAGGTGAGCAGTTCTTC
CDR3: CASRAGVLAGVGEQFF

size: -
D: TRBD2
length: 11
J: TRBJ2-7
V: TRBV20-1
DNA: TGCAGTGCTACGGGGGGCTACGAGCAGTACTTC
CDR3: CSATGGYEQYF

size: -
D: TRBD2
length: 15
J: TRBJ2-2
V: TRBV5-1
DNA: TGCGCCAGCAGCGCCCTAGCGGGAGACGGCGGGGAGCTGTTTTTT
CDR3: CASSALAGDGGELFF

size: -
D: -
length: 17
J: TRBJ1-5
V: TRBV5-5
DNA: TGTGCCAGCAGCTTCCAGGCGGGGAGAGTGGGGGATCAGCCCCAGCATTTT
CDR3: CASSFQAGRVGDQPQHF

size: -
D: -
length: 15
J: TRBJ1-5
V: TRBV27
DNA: TGTGCCAGCAGTTCAACAGGACAGTTCTATCAGCCCCAGCATTTT
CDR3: CASSSTGQFYQPQHF

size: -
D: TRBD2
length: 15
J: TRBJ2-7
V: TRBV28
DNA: TGTGCCAGCAGTGCAGCTAGCGGGGAAGGGGGGGAGCAGTACTTC
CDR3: CASSAASGEGGEQYF

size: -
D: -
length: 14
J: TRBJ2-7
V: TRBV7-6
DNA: TGTGCCAGCAGCTACCGGACTGTCGCCTACGAGCAGTACTTC
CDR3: CASSYRTVAYEQYF

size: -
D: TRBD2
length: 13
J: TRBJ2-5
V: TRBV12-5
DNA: TGTGCTAGTGCGGGACTAGCGGGAGAGACCCAGTACTTC
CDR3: CASAGLAGETQYF

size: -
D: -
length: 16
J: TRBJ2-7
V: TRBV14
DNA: TGTGCCAGCAGCCCTTGGAGGAGCGGGTCCCCCTACGAGCAGTACTTC
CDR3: CASSPWRSGSPYEQYF

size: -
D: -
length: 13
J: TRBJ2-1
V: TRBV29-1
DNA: TGCAGCGTGGACAGCCGCTCCTACAATGAGCAGTTCTTC
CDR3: CSVDSRSYNEQFF

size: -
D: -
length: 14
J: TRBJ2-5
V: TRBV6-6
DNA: TGTACCAGCAGTGCCCAGGAAGGCCAAGAGACCCAGTACTTC
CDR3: CTSSAQEGQETQYF

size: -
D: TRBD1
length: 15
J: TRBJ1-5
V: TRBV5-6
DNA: TGTGCCAGCAGCTGGGGACAGGGCCTGAATCAGCCCCAGCATTTT
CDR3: CASSWGQGLNQPQHF

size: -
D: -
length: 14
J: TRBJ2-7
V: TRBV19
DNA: TGTGCCAGTAGTATAAGCGGACTCTCCTACGAGCAGTACTTC
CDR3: CASSISGLSYEQYF

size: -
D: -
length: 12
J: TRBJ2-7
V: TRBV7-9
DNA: TGTTCCAGCAGTCTACACAGGGACGAGCAGTACTTC
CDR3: CSSSLHRDEQYF

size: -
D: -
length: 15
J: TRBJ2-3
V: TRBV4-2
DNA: TGTGCCAGCAGCCAAGAGGGCTGGGGCACAGATACGCAGTATTTT
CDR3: CASSQEGWGTDTQYF

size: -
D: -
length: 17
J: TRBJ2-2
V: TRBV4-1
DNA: TGCGCCAGCAGCCAAGTTGCAGGGAAATATTCCACCGGGGAGCTGTTTTTT
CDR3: CASSQVAGKYSTGELFF

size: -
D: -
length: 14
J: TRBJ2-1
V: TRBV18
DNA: TGTGCCAGCTCACCAGGCAGGGCCTACAATGAGCAGTTCTTC
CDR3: CASSPGRAYNEQFF

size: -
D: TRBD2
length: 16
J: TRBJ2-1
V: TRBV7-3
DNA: TGTGCCAGCAGCTCCACTAGCGGGAGGGCCTACAATGAGCAGTTCTTC
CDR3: CASSSTSGRAYNEQFF

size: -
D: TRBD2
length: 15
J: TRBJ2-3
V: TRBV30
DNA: TGTGCCTGGGGGGGGACTAGCGGGCTCTCAGATACGCAGTATTTT
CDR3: CAWGGTSGLSDTQYF

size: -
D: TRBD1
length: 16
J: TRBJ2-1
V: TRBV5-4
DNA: TGTGCCAGCAGCGGGAGGACAGGGGAGAGCTACAATGAGCAGTTCTTC
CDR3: CASSGRTGESYNEQFF

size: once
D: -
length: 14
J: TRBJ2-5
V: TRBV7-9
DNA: TGTGCCAGCAGCTTAGGCGTCGGGGGAGAGACCCAGTACTTC
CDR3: CASSLGVGGETQYF

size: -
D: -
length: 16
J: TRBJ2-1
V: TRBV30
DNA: TGTGCCTGGAGTAAGAGGTGGCTAGCTGACTACAATGAGCAGTTCTTC
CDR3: CAWSKRWLADYNEQFF

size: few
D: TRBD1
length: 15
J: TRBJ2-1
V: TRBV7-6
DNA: TGTGCCAGCAGCTTAAGACCGGGACAGGGGCATGAGCAGTTCTTC
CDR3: CASSLRPGQGHEQFF

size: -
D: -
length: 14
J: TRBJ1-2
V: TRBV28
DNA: TGTGCCAGCAGTCCCCTCGGACAGAACTATGGCTACACCTTC
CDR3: CASSPLGQNYGYTF

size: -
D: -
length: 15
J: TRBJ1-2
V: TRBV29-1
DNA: TGCAGCGTTGAAAGACACTCTTATACAAACTATGGCTACACCTTC
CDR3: CSVERHSYTNYGYTF

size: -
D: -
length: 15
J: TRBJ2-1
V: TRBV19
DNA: TGTGCCAGTAGTATGGAGTCGGGCTCCTACAATGAGCAGTTCTTC
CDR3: CASSMESGSYNEQFF

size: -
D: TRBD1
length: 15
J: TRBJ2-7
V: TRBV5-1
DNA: TGCGCCAGCAGCACCGGACAGGGGTCCTTCGACGAGCAGTACTTC
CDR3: CASSTGQGSFDEQYF

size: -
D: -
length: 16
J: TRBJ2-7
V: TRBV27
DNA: TGTGCCAGCAGTCCAAAACAGGGTATTAGCTCCTACGAGCAGTACTTC
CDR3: CASSPKQGISSYEQYF